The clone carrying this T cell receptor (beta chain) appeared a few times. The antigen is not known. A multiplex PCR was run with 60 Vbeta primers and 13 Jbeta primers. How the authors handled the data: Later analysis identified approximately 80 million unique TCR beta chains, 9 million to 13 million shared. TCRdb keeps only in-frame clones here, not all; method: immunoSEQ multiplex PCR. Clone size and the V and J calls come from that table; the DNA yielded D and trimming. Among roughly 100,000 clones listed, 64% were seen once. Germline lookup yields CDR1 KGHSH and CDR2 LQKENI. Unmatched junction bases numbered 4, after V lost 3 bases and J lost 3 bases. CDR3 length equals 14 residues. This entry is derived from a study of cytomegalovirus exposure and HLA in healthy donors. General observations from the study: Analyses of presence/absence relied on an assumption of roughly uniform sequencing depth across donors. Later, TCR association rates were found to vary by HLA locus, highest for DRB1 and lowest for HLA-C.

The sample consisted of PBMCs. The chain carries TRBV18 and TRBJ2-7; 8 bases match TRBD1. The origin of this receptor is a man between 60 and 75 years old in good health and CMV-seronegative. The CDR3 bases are TGTGCCAGCTCACCTAGCGACAGGGGCTACGAGCAGTACTTC. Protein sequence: CASSPSDRGYEQYF.